This T cell receptor (beta chain) was found in a study of blood T cell repertoires in COVID-19. Study information: The United States, Italy and Spain provided the acute and convalescent COVID-19 samples.

Germline assignment: CDR1 ENHRY and CDR2 SYGVKD. Trimming took 0 bases from V and 1 from J; bases not matched to a gene: 1. This CDR3 comprises 15 residues. The authors' processing: Amplification with reference gene primers provided the estimates of nucleated cell counts. Sequencing used immunoSEQ multiplex PCR; TCRdb keeps in-frame clones, though not all of them. V and J calls and clone size come straight from that table; D and trimming were deduced from the DNA. The sample yields around 6,200 clones, 80% to 85% seen once. The clonotype originates from a human donor with active COVID-19. The donor label of this sample is uncertain. The genes are TRBV10-3 and TRBJ2-5; 8 nucleotides line up with TRBD1. What was sequenced was peripheral blood. For the CDR3, the DNA is TGTGCCATCAGTGAGTCACAGGGGGTCCAAGAGACCCAGTACTTC. Protein sequence: CAISESQGVQETQYF.